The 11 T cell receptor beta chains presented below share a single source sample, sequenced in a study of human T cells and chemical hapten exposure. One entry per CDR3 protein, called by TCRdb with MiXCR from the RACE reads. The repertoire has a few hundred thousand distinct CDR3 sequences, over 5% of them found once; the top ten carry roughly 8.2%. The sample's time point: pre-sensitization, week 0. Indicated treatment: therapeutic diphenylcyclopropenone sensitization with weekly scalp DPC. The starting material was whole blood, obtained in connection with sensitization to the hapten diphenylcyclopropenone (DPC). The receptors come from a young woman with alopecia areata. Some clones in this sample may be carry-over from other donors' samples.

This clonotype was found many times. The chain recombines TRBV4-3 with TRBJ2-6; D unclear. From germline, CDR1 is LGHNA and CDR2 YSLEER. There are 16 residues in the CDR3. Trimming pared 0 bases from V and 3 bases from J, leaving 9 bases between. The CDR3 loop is CASSQDMAIGANVLTF. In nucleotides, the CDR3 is TGCGCCAGCAGCCAAGATATGGCTATTGGGGCCAACGTCCTGACTTTC.

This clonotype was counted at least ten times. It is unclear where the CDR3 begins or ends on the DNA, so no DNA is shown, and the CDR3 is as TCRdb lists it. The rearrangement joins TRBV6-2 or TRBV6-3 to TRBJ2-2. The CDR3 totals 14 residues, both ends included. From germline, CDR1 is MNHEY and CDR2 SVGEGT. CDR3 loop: CASSSSRVSGELFF.

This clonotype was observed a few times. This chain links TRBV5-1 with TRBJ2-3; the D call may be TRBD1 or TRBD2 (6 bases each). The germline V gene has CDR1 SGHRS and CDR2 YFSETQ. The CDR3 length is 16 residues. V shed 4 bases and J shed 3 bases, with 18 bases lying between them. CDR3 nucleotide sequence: TGCGCCAGCAGCCGAGGGGCCGGGGGCGAGACAGATACGCAGTATTTT. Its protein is CASSRGAGGETDTQYF.

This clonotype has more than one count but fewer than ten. The CDR3 is CASSAYRGSVNEQFF. The CDR3 DNA is TGTGCCAGCAGTGCCTATCGCGGATCGGTTAATGAGCAGTTCTTC. This chain joins TRBV6-1 and TRBJ2-1; D is unclear. This CDR3 is built from 15 residues. V was shortened by 4 bases and J by 7 bases, with 17 bases between the two germline ends. Germline CDR1 MNHNS, CDR2 SASEGT.

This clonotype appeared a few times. CDR3 bases: TGTGCCAGCAGCCGGGGGACAGGGCGGTCAGATACGCAGTATTTT. As protein: CASSRGTGRSDTQYF. The rearrangement uses TRBV7-2 and TRBJ2-3; 9 bases are a match to TRBD1. Germline trimming cut 5 bases from V and 4 bases from J; bases unmatched to any gene: 7. The CDR3 consists of 15 residues. Germline V CDR1 and CDR2: SGHTA, FQGNSA.

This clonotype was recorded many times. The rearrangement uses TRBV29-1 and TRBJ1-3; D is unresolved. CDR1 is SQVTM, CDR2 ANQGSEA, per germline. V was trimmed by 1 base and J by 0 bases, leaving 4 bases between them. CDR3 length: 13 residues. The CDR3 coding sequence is TGCAGCGTTGAAGGTCCCTCTGGAAACACCATATATTTT. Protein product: CSVEGPSGNTIYF.

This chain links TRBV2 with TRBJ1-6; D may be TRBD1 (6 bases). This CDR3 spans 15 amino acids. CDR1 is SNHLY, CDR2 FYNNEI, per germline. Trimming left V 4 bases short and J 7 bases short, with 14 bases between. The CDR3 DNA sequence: TGTGCCAGCAGTGTGTTGCGGGGGCCCAATTCACCCCTCCACTTT. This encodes CASSVLRGPNSPLHF.

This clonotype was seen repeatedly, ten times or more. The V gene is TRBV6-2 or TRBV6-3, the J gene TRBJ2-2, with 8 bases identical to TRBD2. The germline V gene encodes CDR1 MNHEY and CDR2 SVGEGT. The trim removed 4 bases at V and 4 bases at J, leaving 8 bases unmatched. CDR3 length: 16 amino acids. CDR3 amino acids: CASSLPGLVGTGELFF. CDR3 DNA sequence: TGTGCCAGCAGTTTACCGGGACTAGTTGGCACCGGGGAGCTGTTTTTT.

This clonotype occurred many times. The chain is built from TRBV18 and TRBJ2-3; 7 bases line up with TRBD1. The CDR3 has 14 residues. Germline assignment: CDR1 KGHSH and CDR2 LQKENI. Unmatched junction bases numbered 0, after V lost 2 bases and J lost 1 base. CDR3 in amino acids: CASSPGTGTDTQYF. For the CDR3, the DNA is TGTGCCAGCTCACCAGGGACAGGCACAGATACGCAGTATTTT.

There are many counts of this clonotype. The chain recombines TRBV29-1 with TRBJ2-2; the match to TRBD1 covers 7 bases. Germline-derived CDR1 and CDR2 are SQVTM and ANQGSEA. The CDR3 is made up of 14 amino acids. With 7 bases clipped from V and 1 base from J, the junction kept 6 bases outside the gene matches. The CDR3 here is CSASGQLNTGELFF. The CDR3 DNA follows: TGCAGCGCATCGGGACAGTTGAACACCGGGGAGCTGTTTTTT.

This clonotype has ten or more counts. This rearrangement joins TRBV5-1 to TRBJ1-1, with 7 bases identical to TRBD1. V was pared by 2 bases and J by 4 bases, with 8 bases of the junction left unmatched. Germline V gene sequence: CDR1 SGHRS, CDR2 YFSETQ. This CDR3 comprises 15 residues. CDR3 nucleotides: TGCGCCAGCAGCTTCCGGACAGGAGGAGGCACTGAAGCTTTCTTT. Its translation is CASSFRTGGGTEAFF.